The TCR beta chain described here comes from a study of blood T cell repertoires in COVID-19. At the level of the study: The samples span acute and convalescent COVID-19 from the United States, Italy and Spain. Nucleic acid was either cDNA or gDNA, and it came from T cells, B-cell-depleted T cells, or PBMCs.

Patients of the Seattle cohort, enrolled during active infection, were followed longitudinally. Per germline, CDR1 MDHEN and CDR2 SYDVKM. V lost 10 bases, J lost 7 bases, and 12 bases stayed unmatched. There are 14 residues in the CDR3. Per the study methods: Amplifying reference gene primers gave estimates of nucleated cell counts. The table came from immunoSEQ multiplex PCR; TCRdb's copy has only in-frame clones and leaves some out. Clone size and the V and J calls come from that table; the DNA yielded D and trimming. The repertoire has around 270,000 clones, 75% to 95% of them found once; the top ten carry 2.6%. This clone was found once.

The sequence derives from a person under 35 with COVID-19, enrolled during active disease. Material: peripheral blood. J is TRBJ2-4 and V is TRBV28, with 8 bases fitting TRBD1. CDR3 sequence reads: CATRSQGARNIQYF. CDR3 nucleotides: TGTGCCACCCGGTCGCAGGGGGCTCGCAACATTCAGTACTTC. The complete variable domain, with remaining parts taken from reference TRBV28 and TRBJ2-4, reads DVKVTQSSRYLVKRTGEKVFLECVQDMDHENMFWYRQDPGLGLRLIYFSYDVKMKEKGDIPEGYSVSREKKERFSLILESASTNQTSMYLCATRSQGARNIQYFGAGTRLSVL.